This T cell receptor beta chain originates from a study of blood T cell repertoires in COVID-19. CDR3 size: 14 residues. Germline V gene lookup returns CDR1 MNHEY and CDR2 SMNVEV (reference sequence). Germline trimming cut 6 bases from V and 8 bases from J; bases unmatched to any gene: 12. Sequenced by immunoSEQ multiplex PCR; TCRdb stores in-frame clones only, minus some. The sample has 95,000 to 150,000 clones; over 80% are singletons. V gene TRBV27 combines with J gene TRBJ1-2, with TRBD1 matching over 7 bases. This TCR was recovered from a woman in her twenties or thirties who had recovered from COVID-19. The sequenced material came from PBMCs or T cells enriched from blood (not recorded which). The CDR3 spells CASRSDREGWGYTF. The DNA of the CDR3 is TGTGCCAGCAGATCAGACAGGGAAGGGTGGGGCTACACCTTC.